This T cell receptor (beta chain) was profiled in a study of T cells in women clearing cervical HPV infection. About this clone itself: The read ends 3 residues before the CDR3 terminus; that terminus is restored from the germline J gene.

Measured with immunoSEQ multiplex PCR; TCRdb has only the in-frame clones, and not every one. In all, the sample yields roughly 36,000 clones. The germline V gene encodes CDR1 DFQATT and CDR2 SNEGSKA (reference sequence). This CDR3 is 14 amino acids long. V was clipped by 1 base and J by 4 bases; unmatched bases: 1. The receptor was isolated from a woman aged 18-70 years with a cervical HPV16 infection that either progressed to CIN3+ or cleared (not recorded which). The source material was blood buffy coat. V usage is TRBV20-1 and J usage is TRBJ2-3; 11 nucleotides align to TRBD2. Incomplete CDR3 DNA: TGCAGTGCTAGAGTTAGCGGGGGGGCAGATACG. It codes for CSARVSGGADT. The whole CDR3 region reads CSARVSGGADTQYF.